Below are 16 T cell receptor beta chains sequenced from a single sample in a study of regulatory T cells in long-lasting Graves disease. Time point defined: persistent/refractory GD, antithyroid drugs over 5 years with positive TRAb. Following extraction of RNA from PBMCs, that RNA was used to make the TCR library. Sequencing libraries for TCR beta were prepared with iRepertoire HTBI primers and Arm-PCR of CDR3 regions. TCRdb called the multiplex PCR reads again in MiXCR, with one record for every CDR3 protein. The sample contains 400,000 or so distinct CDR3 sequences, roughly a quarter of which appear only once. The starting material was peripheral blood mononuclear cells (PBMCs), obtained when the disease was refractory, from a patient treated with antithyroid drugs. The receptors were gathered from a female donor with Graves disease.

The rearrangement links TRBV7-9 to TRBJ2-2, with TRBD2 identical over 9 bases. This CDR3 is 16 amino acids long. V shed 6 bases and J 4 bases; nucleotides not matched to a gene: 9. Germline-derived CDR1 and CDR2 are SEHNR and FQNEAQ (reference sequence). The CDR3: CASRSPGLALTGELFF. The CDR3 DNA reads as TGTGCCAGCAGATCTCCGGGACTAGCCCTCACCGGGGAGCTGTTTTTT. The full variable domain, completed using reference TRBV7-9 and TRBJ2-2, is DTGVSQNPRHKITKRGQNVTFRCDPISEHNRLYWYRQTLGQGPEFLTYFQNEAQLEKSRLLSDRFSAERPKGSFSTLEIQRTEQGDSAMYLCASRSPGLALTGELFFGEGSRLTVL.

The rearrangement uses TRBV19 and TRBJ1-2; D remains ambiguous. Per the germline V gene, CDR1 is LNHDA and CDR2 is SQIVND (reference sequence). CDR3 length equals 12 residues. Trimming took 5 bases from V and 2 from J, leaving 6 bases between them. The CDR3: CASSFGNYGYTF. CDR3 sequence (DNA): TGTGCCAGTAGTTTTGGGAACTATGGCTACACCTTC.

CDR3: CASMRGDNSPLHF. For the CDR3, the DNA is TGCGCCAGCATGAGGGGAGATAATTCACCCCTCCACTTT. The rearrangement links TRBV10-2 to TRBJ1-6; perhaps TRBD1 as D (5 bases). Deletions cut 7 bases from V and 5 bases from J, with 9 bases between. Germline lookup yields CDR1 WSHSY and CDR2 SAAADI. CDR3 length: 13 amino acids.

This clonotype was seen repeatedly, ten times or more. This chain connects TRBV4-3 to TRBJ1-1; D uncertain. Germline V gene data show CDR1 as LGHNA and CDR2 as YSLEER. Trimming removed 3 bases from V and 11 bases from J, with 13 bases in between. The CDR3 spans 12 residues. The chain's CDR3 is CASSHSPGYAFF. In DNA form, the CDR3 reads TGCGCCAGCAGCCACAGTCCCGGTTACGCTTTCTTT.

This clonotype occurred many times. The rearrangement uses TRBV18 and TRBJ2-5; unclear D gene. Trimming shortened V by 0 bases and J by 5 bases, and 10 bases separated the two germline ends. CDR3 size: 14 residues. Germline CDR1 reads KGHSH; CDR2 reads LQKENI. CDR3 bases: TGTGCCAGCTCACCACCATCACCATCGGAGACCCAGTACTTC. It yields the protein CASSPPSPSETQYF.

In its sample, this clonotype was seen a few times. The gene calls are TRBV6-1 and TRBJ2-1; 9 positions match TRBD2. Germline V lookup: CDR1 MNHNS, CDR2 SASEGT. CDR3 size: 15 residues. Germline trimming cut 3 bases from V and 5 bases from J; bases unmatched to any gene: 5. DNA for the CDR3: TGTGCCAGCAGTGAGCTGACTAGCGGACACAATGAGCAGTTCTTC. Its translation: CASSELTSGHNEQFF.

This clonotype was observed a few times. The chain combines TRBV18 with TRBJ2-7; possible D gene TRBD1, 6 bases. Germline V gene data show CDR1 as KGHSH and CDR2 as LQKENI. Trimming removed 5 bases at V and 4 bases at J, with 15 bases between. This CDR3 is built from 14 residues. The DNA of the CDR3 is TGTGCCAGCTCAACCGACAGGTCCGGGTACGAGCAGTACTTC. Amino acids: CASSTDRSGYEQYF.

There are many counts of this clonotype. This chain uses TRBV29-1 with TRBJ2-7, with TRBD1 matching over 7 bases. This CDR3 is 13 amino acids long. Germline values: CDR1 SQVTM, CDR2 ANQGSEA. Unmatched junction bases numbered 4, after V lost 0 bases and J lost 5 bases. The CDR3: CSVEDSGGHEQYF. In DNA form, the CDR3 reads TGCAGCGTTGAAGATTCAGGGGGTCACGAGCAGTACTTC.

This chain uses TRBV10-3 with TRBJ2-2; D possibly uses TRBD1 or TRBD2 (5 bases each). This CDR3 contains 14 residues. Trimming took 4 bases from V and 4 from J, leaving 10 bases between them. Germline loops: CDR1 ENHRY, CDR2 SYGVKD. CDR3 bases: TGTGCCATCAGTGCCTCTGGGGGCACCGGGGAGCTGTTTTTT. As protein: CAISASGGTGELFF.

The CDR3 bases are TGTGCCAGCTTGGGCCGGGGCGAGGTCTACGAGCAGTACTTC. This codes for CASLGRGEVYEQYF. The gene calls are TRBV7-8 and TRBJ2-7, with D perhaps TRBD1 or TRBD2 (5 bases each). Between the trimmed V and J ends, which lost 8 bases and 3 bases, there was a span of 17 bases. This CDR3 has 14 residues. CDR1 is SGHVS and CDR2 is FQNEAQ in the germline V gene.

For this clonotype: Sequence at one end of the junction differs from germline and may be a read error. The V call is TRBV7-2, the J call TRBJ1-1; no definite D call. Germline values: CDR1 SGHTA, CDR2 FQGNSA. This CDR3 has 13 residues. CDR3 residues: CASNLVPVRGAFF. CDR3 coding DNA: TGTGCCAGCAACTTAGTTCCGGTTAGAGGAGCTTTCTTT.

This clonotype has a handful of counts. For the CDR3, the DNA is TGTGCCAGTAAGGTCGGGAACACTGAAGCTTTCTTT. The encoded protein is CASKVGNTEAFF. This chain uses TRBV19 with TRBJ1-1; D gene ambiguous. V lost 7 bases, J lost 1 base, and 7 bases lay in between. Germline assignment: CDR1 LNHDA and CDR2 SQIVND (reference sequence). The CDR3 contains 12 residues.

This clonotype has just a few counts. V is TRBV5-1 and J is TRBJ1-1; 9 bases agree with TRBD1. The ends lost 4 bases at V and 5 bases at J; junction bases unmatched: 12. Germline CDR1 and CDR2: SGHRS and YFSETQ. This CDR3 has 16 residues. The CDR3 sequence is CASSTRDRVSRTEAFF. The CDR3 nucleotides read TGCGCCAGCAGCACACGGGACAGGGTCAGTCGGACTGAAGCTTTCTTT.

This clonotype was seen many times. Sequence at one end of the junction differs from germline and may be a read error. The chain carries TRBV6-4 and TRBJ1-3; D uncertain. The V gene's germline CDR1 is MRHNA and CDR2 SNTAGT. CDR3 length: 16 residues. CDR3 in DNA: TGTGCCAGCAGTTACTCAAATATGGGGACTGGAAACACCATATATTTT. Translating it yields CASSYSNMGTGNTIYF.

The table lists this clonotype with many counts. V usage is TRBV6-5 and J usage is TRBJ1-1; no reliable D call. Germline CDR1 MNHEY, CDR2 SVGAGI. V lost 2 bases, J lost 5 bases, and 12 bases lay in between. The CDR3 runs 14 residues. This CDR3 is CASSYGPQWTEAFF. The CDR3 DNA is TGTGCCAGCAGTTACGGGCCTCAGTGGACTGAAGCTTTCTTT.

This clonotype was observed many times. The DNA of the CDR3 is TGTGCCATCAGTGACATAATTCAGGGGGCAGGTGGCTACACCTTC. Amino acids: CAISDIIQGAGGYTF. The rearrangement uses TRBV10-3 and TRBJ1-2, with TRBD1 matching over 8 bases. V shed 3 bases and J 7 bases; nucleotides not matched to a gene: 10. Germline V gene sequence: CDR1 ENHRY, CDR2 SYGVKD. The CDR3 is 15 residues long.